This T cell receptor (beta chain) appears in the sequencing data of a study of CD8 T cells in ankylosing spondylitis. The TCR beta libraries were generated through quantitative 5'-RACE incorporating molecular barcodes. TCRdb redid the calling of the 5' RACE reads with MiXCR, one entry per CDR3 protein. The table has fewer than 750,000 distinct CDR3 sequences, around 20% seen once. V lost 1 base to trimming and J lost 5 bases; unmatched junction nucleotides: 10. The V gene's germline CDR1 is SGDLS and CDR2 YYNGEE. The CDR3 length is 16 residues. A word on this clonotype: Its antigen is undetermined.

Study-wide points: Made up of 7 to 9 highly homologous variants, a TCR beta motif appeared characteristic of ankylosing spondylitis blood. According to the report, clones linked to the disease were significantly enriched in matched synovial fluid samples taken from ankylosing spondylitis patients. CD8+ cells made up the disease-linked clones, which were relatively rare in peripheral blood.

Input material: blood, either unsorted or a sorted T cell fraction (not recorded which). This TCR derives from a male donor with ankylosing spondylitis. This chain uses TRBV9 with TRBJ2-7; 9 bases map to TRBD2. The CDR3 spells CASSVSSSGSPHEQYF. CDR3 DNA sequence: TGTGCCAGCAGCGTATCGAGTAGCGGGAGTCCCCACGAGCAGTACTTC.